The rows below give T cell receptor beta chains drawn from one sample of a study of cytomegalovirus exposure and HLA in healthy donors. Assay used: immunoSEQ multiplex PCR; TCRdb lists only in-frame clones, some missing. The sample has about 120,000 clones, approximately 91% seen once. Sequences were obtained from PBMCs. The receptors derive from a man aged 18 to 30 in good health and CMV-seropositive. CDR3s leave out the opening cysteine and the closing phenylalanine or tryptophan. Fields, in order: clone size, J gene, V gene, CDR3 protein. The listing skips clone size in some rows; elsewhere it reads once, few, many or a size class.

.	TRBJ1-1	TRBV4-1	ASSPGGGGGTEAF
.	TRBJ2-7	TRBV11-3	ASSSTGEVQY
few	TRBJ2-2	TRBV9	ASSVVEQGELF
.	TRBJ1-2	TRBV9	ASSPRDGTEKSYGYT
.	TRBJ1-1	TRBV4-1	ASSQPGGGLEAF
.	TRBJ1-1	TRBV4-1	ASSQVQGKGAEAF
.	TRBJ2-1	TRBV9	ASSVTGQGAYEQF
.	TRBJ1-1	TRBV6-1	ASIRGHNSHEAF
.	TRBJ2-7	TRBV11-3	ASSLGAGESYEQY
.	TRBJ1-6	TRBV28	ASSSVDSFDSPLH
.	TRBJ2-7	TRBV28	ASGVREQY
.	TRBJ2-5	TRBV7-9	ASSFAGQETQY
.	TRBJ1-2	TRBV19	ASSIGQNNGYT
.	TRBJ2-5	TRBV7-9	ASSLQEQETQY
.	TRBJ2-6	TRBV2	AKGQYLAGANVLT